The 26 T cell receptor beta chains below all came from one sample that was sequenced in a study of blood T cell repertoires in COVID-19. Assay used: immunoSEQ multiplex PCR; TCRdb lists only in-frame clones, some missing. The data contain fewer than 350,000 clones, approximately 86% of them singletons. Sequencing used PBMCs or T cells enriched from blood (not recorded which). These receptors were collected from a woman in her 40s with acute COVID-19.

V is TRBV7-8 and J is TRBJ2-2, with 8 positions matching TRBD2. V shed 2 bases and J 4 bases; nucleotides not matched to a gene: 6. The CDR3 loop spans 16 amino acids. CDR1 SGHVS and CDR2 FQNEAQ come from the germline V gene. CDR3 nucleotides: TGTGCCAGCAGCTTATTGACTAGCGAAATCACCGGGGAGCTGTTTTTT. It codes for CASSLLTSEITGELFF.

The chain employs TRBV4-2 and TRBJ2-3; possibly TRBD2 for D (5 bases). The CDR3 extends over 15 amino acids. Per germline, CDR1 LGHNA and CDR2 YNFKEQ. The V and J ends lost 0 bases and 3 bases respectively, with 10 bases between them. The CDR3 DNA sequence: TGTGCCAGCAGCCAAGATATATCGGGGACAGATACGCAGTATTTT. Its protein is CASSQDISGTDTQYF.

The chain is built from TRBV25-1 and TRBJ2-1, with a possible D match to TRBD2 (7 bases). The CDR3 extends over 15 amino acids. Trimming left V 2 bases short and J 4 bases short, with 12 bases between. CDR1 is MGHDK, CDR2 SYGVNS, per germline. CDR3 nucleotide sequence: TGTGCCAGCAGTGAAGGGGGGGGGCAGTACAATGAGCAGTTCTTC. Translating it yields CASSEGGGQYNEQFF.

The rearrangement uses TRBV5-1 and TRBJ2-1, with a tentative D call TRBD2 (5 bases). V lost 4 bases to trimming and J lost 9 bases, with 14 bases between them. CDR3 size: 13 residues. CDR1 and CDR2 from the germline V gene are SGHRS and YFSETQ. CDR3 in amino acids: CASSPEGLGEQFF. CDR3 nucleotide sequence: TGCGCCAGCAGCCCCGAGGGCCTCGGTGAGCAGTTCTTC. The whole variable domain, filled in from reference TRBV5-1 and TRBJ2-1, reads KAGVTQTPRYLIKTRGQQVTLSCSPISGHRSVSWYQQTPGQGLQFLFEYFSETQRNKGNFPGRFSGRQFSNSRSEMNVSTLELGDSALYLCASSPEGLGEQFFGPGTRLTVL.

The chain joins TRBV7-2 to TRBJ1-6; 7 bases align to TRBD1. Germline V gene sequence: CDR1 SGHTA, CDR2 FQGNSA. The V and J ends lost 1 base and 9 bases, in that order; junction bases with no gene match: 6. The CDR3 totals 15 residues. CDR3 coding DNA: TGTGCCAGCAGCTTAGGGCCGGGACAGAGTTCACCCCTCCACTTT. It is translated as CASSLGPGQSSPLHF. The full variable domain, with the rest looked up from reference TRBV7-2 and TRBJ1-6, is GAGVSQSPSNKVTEKGKDVELRCDPISGHTALYWYRQSLGQGLEFLIYFQGNSAPDKSGLPSDRFSAERTGGSVSTLTIQRTQQEDSAVYLCASSLGPGQSSPLHFGNGTRLTVT.

This chain joins TRBV5-1 and TRBJ2-2, with TRBD2 matching over 9 bases. The CDR3 has 14 amino acids. The germline V gene encodes CDR1 SGHRS and CDR2 YFSETQ. With 2 bases clipped from V and 7 bases from J, the junction kept 3 bases outside the gene matches. The DNA for the CDR3 is TGCGCCAGCAGCTTTAGCGGGAGCGACGGGGAGCTGTTTTTT. Residues: CASSFSGSDGELFF.

The genes are TRBV12-3 or TRBV12-4 and TRBJ1-2; 7 nucleotides match TRBD1. With 5 bases clipped from V and 7 bases from J, the junction kept 7 bases outside the gene matches. The CDR3 length is 13 residues. The CDR3 DNA is TGTGCCAGCAGTAACAGGGGCGGCTTTGGCTACACCTTC. This gives the protein CASSNRGGFGYTF.

The genes are TRBV7-6 and TRBJ1-3, with 7 bases aligning to TRBD1. The CDR3 totals 15 residues. Looked up from germline, CDR1 is SGHVS and CDR2 is FNYEAQ. The V gene end was trimmed by 4 bases and the J gene end by 2 bases; junction bases not matched to a gene: 5. The CDR3 coding sequence is TGTGCCAGCAGCTACACAGGGGACCCTGGAAACACCATATATTTT. Translating gives CASSYTGDPGNTIYF.

The chain joins TRBV4-3 to TRBJ1-1; D uncertain. V was trimmed by 4 bases and J by 1 base, leaving 28 bases between them. The CDR3 sequence is 20 residues long. The germline V gene has CDR1 LGHNA and CDR2 YSLEER. The CDR3 protein is CASSPSKTPSFYSRNTEAFF. DNA of the CDR3: TGCGCCAGCAGCCCTTCAAAAACCCCATCTTTCTATAGCAGGAACACTGAAGCTTTCTTT.

The chain has TRBV19 and TRBJ1-5; 7 nucleotides line up with TRBD1. The trim removed 5 bases at V and 3 bases at J, leaving 4 bases unmatched. The CDR3 spans 14 residues. Germline V gene sequence: CDR1 LNHDA, CDR2 SQIVND (reference sequence). The CDR3 region is CASSPTGSNQPQHF. In DNA form, the CDR3 reads TGTGCCAGTAGTCCGACAGGGTCCAATCAGCCCCAGCATTTT. Together with reference TRBV19 and TRBJ1-5, the CDR3 gives the full variable domain: DGGITQSPKYLFRKEGQNVTLSCEQNLNHDAMYWYRQDPGQGLRLIYYSQIVNDFQKGDIAEGYSVSREKKESFPLTVTSAQKNPTAFYLCASSPTGSNQPQHFGDGTRLSIL.

The CDR3 nucleotides read TGTGCCAGCAGTGACGAGGGTGGGACCTACGAGCAGTACTTC. Translated, it gives CASSDEGGTYEQYF. This chain connects TRBV6-4 to TRBJ2-7; D may be TRBD2 (5 bases). The V gene's germline CDR1 is MRHNA and CDR2 SNTAGT. The CDR3 consists of 14 residues. V was pared by 2 bases and J by 2 bases, with 10 bases between.

The chain uses TRBV19 and TRBJ2-2; TRBD2 agrees at 9 bases. Looked up from germline, CDR1 is LNHDA and CDR2 is SQIVND (reference sequence). The V and J ends lost 9 bases and 6 bases, in that order; junction bases with no gene match: 11. The CDR3 runs 15 residues. CDR3 protein: CASFSPGLASGELFF. Written as DNA, the CDR3 is TGTGCCAGCTTTTCACCGGGACTAGCCTCCGGGGAGCTGTTTTTT.

The chain uses TRBV3-1 (or the pseudogene TRBV3-2) and TRBJ2-7; the D gene is possibly TRBD1 (5 bases). CDR1 is LGHDT and CDR2 is YNNKEL in the germline V gene (reference sequence). Trimming shortened V by 4 bases and J by 0 bases, and 16 bases separated the two germline ends. CDR3 length: 16 amino acids. The CDR3 bases are TGTGCCAGCAGCCGGGATTGGGGCGGATACTCCTACGAGCAGTACTTC. It is translated as CASSRDWGGYSYEQYF.

The chain combines TRBV2 with TRBJ2-2; D is uncertain. Looked up from germline, CDR1 is SNHLY and CDR2 is FYNNEI. The CDR3 covers 13 residues. V was cut by 6 bases and J by 5 bases, with 10 bases left in between. CDR3 amino acids: CASRSGWTGELFF. The CDR3 bases are TGTGCCAGCAGGTCCGGTTGGACCGGGGAGCTGTTTTTT.

This clone was seen just once. The chain employs TRBV24-1 and TRBJ2-1; D perhaps matches TRBD1 (6 bases). The CDR3 is made up of 18 amino acids. The V end lost 4 bases, the J end lost 1 base, and 19 bases lay between the germline ends. In germline, CDR1 is KGHDR, CDR2 SFDVKD. The CDR3 sequence is CATSDSIRRTGSYNEQFF. The CDR3 nucleotides are TGTGCCACCAGTGACTCTATTCGCCGTACAGGGTCCTACAATGAGCAGTTCTTC.

In DNA, the CDR3 is TGTGCCAGCAGCGTACAGCCCGGGACAGGGAATGAAAAACTGTTTTTT. Its protein is CASSVQPGTGNEKLFF. The chain has TRBV9 and TRBJ1-4; 9 bases map to TRBD1. The CDR3 length is 16 residues. V was pared by 1 base and J by 5 bases, with 6 bases of the junction left unmatched. Germline loops: CDR1 SGDLS, CDR2 YYNGEE.

The chain uses TRBV28 and TRBJ2-6; the D is unclear. Between the trimmed V and J ends, which lost 8 bases and 3 bases, there was a span of 5 bases. The germline V gene has CDR1 MDHEN and CDR2 SYDVKM. The CDR3 runs to 12 residues. The CDR3 DNA reads as TGTGCCAGCCAATTTGGGGCCAACGTCCTGACTTTC. Its protein product is CASQFGANVLTF.

The count of this clone is one. The V and J genes are TRBV3-1 (or the pseudogene TRBV3-2) and TRBJ2-7; D perhaps matches TRBD2 (5 bases). V was cut by 0 bases and J by 3 bases, with 9 bases left in between. CDR3 size: 14 residues. Germline lookup yields CDR1 LGHDT and CDR2 YNNKEL (reference sequence). The CDR3 DNA reads TGTGCCAGCAGCCAAGAAACGGGGAGCTACGAGCAGTACTTC. Translating it yields CASSQETGSYEQYF.

The chain recombines TRBV29-1 with TRBJ1-6, with D possibly matching TRBD1 (5 bases). The germline CDR1 and CDR2 sequences are SQVTM and ANQGSEA. The germline V and J ends were trimmed by 0 bases and 0 bases, with 33 bases remaining between them. This CDR3 comprises 24 residues. The CDR3: CSVEDIPNRGHLFAQSSYNSPLHF. CDR3 bases: TGCAGCGTTGAAGATATCCCCAATCGCGGACATCTTTTTGCCCAAAGCTCCTATAATTCACCCCTCCACTTT.

The chain uses TRBV19 and TRBJ1-4; D possibly corresponds to TRBD1 (6 bases). The germline V gene encodes CDR1 LNHDA and CDR2 SQIVND (reference sequence). This CDR3 has 15 amino acids. Trimming removed 8 bases at V and 0 bases at J, with 13 bases between. The chain's CDR3 is CASADRPATNEKLFF. In DNA form, the CDR3 reads TGTGCCAGTGCCGACAGGCCCGCAACTAATGAAAAACTGTTTTTT.

This chain uses TRBV9 with TRBJ1-3; D gene unclear. The CDR3 length is 13 residues. V gave up 3 bases and J gave up 0 bases, with 4 bases separating them. The germline V gene has CDR1 SGDLS and CDR2 YYNGEE. The DNA for the CDR3 is TGTGCCAGCAGCGACAGCTCTGGAAACACCATATATTTT. Its translation: CASSDSSGNTIYF.

The rearrangement links TRBV4-3 to TRBJ2-1; D unresolved. The CDR3 length is 15 residues. V lost 0 bases, J lost 0 bases, and 6 bases lay in between. CDR1 is LGHNA and CDR2 is YSLEER in the germline V gene. The DNA of the CDR3 is TGCGCCAGCAGCCAAGATGAGAGCTCCTACAATGAGCAGTTCTTC. Residues: CASSQDESSYNEQFF.

As to this clone: Distinct nucleotide sequences in the sample also encode this CDR3. V usage is TRBV6-5 and J usage is TRBJ2-7, with 9 bases matching TRBD1. The V segment lost 4 bases and the J segment 3 bases; nucleotides outside the gene matches: 4. This CDR3 is built from 14 residues. Germline CDR1 reads MNHEY; CDR2 reads SVGAGI. The CDR3 nucleotides read TGTGCCAGCAGTTCACCGGGACAGGGCTACGAGCAGTACTTC. Translating it yields CASSSPGQGYEQYF.

This clone was observed once. The genes are TRBV6-6 and TRBJ2-3, with 13 bases that match TRBD2. Losses at the gene ends were 6 bases for V and 6 bases for J; bases not matched to a gene: 6. Germline values: CDR1 MNHNY, CDR2 SVGAGI (reference sequence). This CDR3 spans 15 amino acids. CDR3 protein: CASRPGLAGADTQYF. The CDR3 region has the DNA TGTGCCAGCAGACCCGGACTAGCGGGGGCTGATACGCAGTATTTT.

This clone was recorded a few times. The J gene is TRBJ2-5, the V gene TRBV11-3; TRBD2 agrees at 9 bases. The CDR3 totals 16 residues. Trimming at V came to 1 base and at J to 5 bases, leaving 8 bases not matched to a gene. Germline assignment: CDR1 SGHNT and CDR2 YENEEA. The CDR3 loop reads CASSLGGGRAEETQYF. The DNA for the CDR3 is TGTGCCAGCAGCTTAGGCGGCGGGAGGGCCGAGGAGACCCAGTACTTC.

The chain employs TRBV29-1 and TRBJ2-3, with TRBD2 matching 9 bases. This CDR3 contains 17 residues. CDR1 SQVTM and CDR2 ANQGSEA come from the germline V gene. Trimming at V came to 1 base and at J to 2 bases, leaving 10 bases not matched to a gene. The CDR3 is CSVEGPGTSRLTDTQYF. CDR3 nucleotide sequence: TGCAGCGTTGAAGGCCCCGGGACTAGCCGTCTCACAGATACGCAGTATTTT.